This T cell receptor beta chain was sequenced during a study of OX40 agonist ivuxolimab in advanced cancers. Study-wide findings and caveats: Expanded clones belonging to CD8+ T cells outnumbered, on average, those of CD4+.

The V gene's germline CDR1 is MGHRA and CDR2 YSYEKL. This CDR3 spans 15 amino acids. V was shortened by 0 bases and J by 10 bases, with 15 bases between the two germline ends. Clones were read by immunoSEQ multiplex PCR, and TCRdb kept only the in-frame ones, dropping some. The sample carries 80,000 or so clones, roughly 89% recorded once. As for this clone: Antigen specificity is unknown.

This chain links TRBV4-1 with TRBJ1-4, with D possibly TRBD1 on 5 matching bases. The origin of this receptor is an adult with an advanced solid tumor such as melanoma, head and neck, liver or kidney cancer. The source material was CD4+ or CD8+ T cells sorted from blood, sampled in a trial of the OX40 agonist ivuxolimab. CDR3: CASSQDPQGSGKLFF. The CDR3 bases are TGCGCCAGCAGCCAAGATCCCCAGGGCAGCGGAAAACTGTTTTTT.